This entry concerns a single T cell receptor (beta chain). Germline lookup yields CDR1 LNHDA and CDR2 SQIVND (reference sequence). The V end lost 6 bases, the J end lost 2 bases, and 10 bases lay between the germline ends. CDR3 length equals 13 residues. The data were taken from a study of blood T cell repertoires in COVID-19. The overall study: Samples of COVID-19 (acute and convalescent) were obtained from the United States, Italy and Spain. PBMCs, B-cell-depleted T cells, or T cells were the source of the cDNA or gDNA that made up the material.

Original handling: Reference gene primer amplification in the assay estimated nucleated cell counts. The data were produced by immunoSEQ multiplex PCR, yet TCRdb's version contains in-frame clones alone and is incomplete. The DNA gave D and trimming, while V, J and clone size come from that table. The sample yields about 330,000 clones, approximately 87% seen once. The chain joins TRBV19 to TRBJ2-5; possible D gene TRBD2, 7 bases. This receptor was identified in a woman aged 50 to 60 with active or convalescent COVID-19. The sequenced material came from peripheral blood. The CDR3 nucleotides are TGTGCCAGTAGGAGGGGGGGGCAAGAGACCCAGTACTTC. Its translation: CASRRGGQETQYF.